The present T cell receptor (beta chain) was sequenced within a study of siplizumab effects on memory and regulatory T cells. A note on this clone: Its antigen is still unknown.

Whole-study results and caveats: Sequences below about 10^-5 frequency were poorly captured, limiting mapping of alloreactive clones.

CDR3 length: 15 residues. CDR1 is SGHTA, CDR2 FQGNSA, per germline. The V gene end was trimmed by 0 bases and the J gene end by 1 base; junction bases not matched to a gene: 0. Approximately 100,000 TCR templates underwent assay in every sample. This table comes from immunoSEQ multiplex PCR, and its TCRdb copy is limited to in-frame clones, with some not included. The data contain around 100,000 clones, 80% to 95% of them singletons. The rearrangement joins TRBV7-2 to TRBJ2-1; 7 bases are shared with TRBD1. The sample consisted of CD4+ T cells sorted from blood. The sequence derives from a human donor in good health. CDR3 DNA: TGTGCCAGCAGCTTAGCACAGGGGTCCTACAATGAGCAGTTCTTC. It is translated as CASSLAQGSYNEQFF.